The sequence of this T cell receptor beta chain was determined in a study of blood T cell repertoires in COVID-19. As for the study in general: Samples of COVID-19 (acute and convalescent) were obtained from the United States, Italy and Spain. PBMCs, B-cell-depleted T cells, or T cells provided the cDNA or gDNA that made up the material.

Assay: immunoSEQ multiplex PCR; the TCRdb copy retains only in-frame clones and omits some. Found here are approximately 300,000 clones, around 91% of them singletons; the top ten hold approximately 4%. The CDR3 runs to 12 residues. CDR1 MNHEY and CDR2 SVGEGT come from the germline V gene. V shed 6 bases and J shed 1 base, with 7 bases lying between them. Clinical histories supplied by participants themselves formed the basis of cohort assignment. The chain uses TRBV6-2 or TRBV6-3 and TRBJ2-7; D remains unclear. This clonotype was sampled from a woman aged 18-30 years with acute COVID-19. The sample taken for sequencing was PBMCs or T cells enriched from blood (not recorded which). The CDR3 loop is CASSFISYEQYF. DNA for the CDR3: TGTGCCAGCAGCTTTATTTCCTACGAGCAGTACTTC.